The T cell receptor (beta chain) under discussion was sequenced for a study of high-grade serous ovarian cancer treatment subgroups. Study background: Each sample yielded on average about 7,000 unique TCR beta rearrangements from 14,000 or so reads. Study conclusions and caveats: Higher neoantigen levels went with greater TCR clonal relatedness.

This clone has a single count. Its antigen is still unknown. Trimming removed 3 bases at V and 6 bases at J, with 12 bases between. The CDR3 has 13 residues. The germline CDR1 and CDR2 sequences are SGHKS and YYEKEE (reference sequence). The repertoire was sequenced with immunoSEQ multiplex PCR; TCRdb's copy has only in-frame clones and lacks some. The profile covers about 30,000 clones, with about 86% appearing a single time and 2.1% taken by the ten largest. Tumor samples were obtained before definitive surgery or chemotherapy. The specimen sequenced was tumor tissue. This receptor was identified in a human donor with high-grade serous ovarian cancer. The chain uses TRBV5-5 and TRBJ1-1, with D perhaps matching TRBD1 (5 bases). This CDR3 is CASSWGRDSEAFF. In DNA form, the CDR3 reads TGTGCCAGCAGCTGGGGCCGGGACTCTGAAGCTTTCTTT.